This note documents a single TCR beta chain sequence. Its antigen is not known. These data originate in a study of shared clonotypes between healthy human individuals. Findings and caveats of the study: Estimated richness values were generally larger in naive subsets than in memory subsets.

Assay: immunoSEQ multiplex PCR; the TCRdb copy retains only in-frame clones and omits some. Seen here are around 200,000 clones, around 63% observed once, and the top ten hold about 10%. Trimming stripped 1 base from V and 1 base from J, with 11 bases between. Germline assignment: CDR1 SGHTA and CDR2 FQGTGA. This CDR3 has 17 amino acids. The chain joins TRBV7-3 to TRBJ2-6; D gene unclear. Sequencing was performed on memory CD4+ T cells sorted from blood. Subset in this sample: CD45RA-negative fraction. This TCR was recovered from a man aged 30 to 39 in good health. The DNA of the CDR3 is TGTGCCAGCAGCTTAATAGGTCCCACTTCTGGGGCCAACGTCCTGACTTTC. Its translation: CASSLIGPTSGANVLTF.